This T cell receptor (beta chain) was found in a study of regulatory T cells in long-lasting Graves disease (dated by TCRdb to about 2021). At the level of the whole study: Antithyroid drugs had been taken for less than 3 months by newly diagnosed Graves' disease patients. Patients with persistent Graves' disease were compared with patients with newly diagnosed Graves' disease using TCR sequencing and RNA sequencing of peripheral blood. The study was registered as a clinical trial and conducted in China. TCR sequencing covered 13 persistent and around 20 newly diagnosed Graves' disease patients, about 35 samples in total. Overall results and qualifications from the work: Sequencing and analysis were limited to the TCR beta chain. More public clonotypes were shared among persistent patients (approximately 3,000) than among newly diagnosed patients (more than 950). Preferential use of TRBV28, TRBJ1-2 and TRBJ2-5 was observed in persistent disease, whereas TRBV20-1 and TRBJ2-1 were favored in newly diagnosed disease. Lower TCR Shannon entropy and fewer highly expanded clones were observed in persistent Graves' disease patients than in newly diagnosed patients, which suggested clonal expansion. Only peripheral blood was studied, because thyroid tissue, the primary lesion, was inaccessible. The small sample size was acknowledged by the authors as a limitation that may reduce accuracy.

The CDR3 covers 13 residues, taking in both the cysteine and the phenylalanine. The read is trimmed to its CDR3 DNA, 39 bases read in frame from base 1. The V and J ends are trimmed by 3 bases and 5 bases, leaving 10 bases between them. According to the germline V gene (reference sequence), CDR1 reads MNHEY and CDR2 reads SMNVEV. What the time point label conveys for this sample: newly diagnosed GD, antithyroid drugs for less than 3 months. For both TCR sequencing and RNA sequencing, RNA was extracted from PBMCs in TRIzol. Graves' disease was diagnosed according to American Thyroid Association guidelines. The patients came from an endocrinology department in Xi'an, China. Each patient gave approximately 10 milliliters of peripheral blood, collected in an EDTA anticoagulant tube. Ficoll Paque Plus density gradient separation was used to isolate PBMCs, and no further T cell sorting was done. An Agilent 2100 Bioanalyzer and agarose gel were used to check RNA quality, while a NanoDrop 2000 measured RNA concentration.

A few counts support this clonotype. Its antigen is unknown. No much larger clonotype is one base removed from it; base qualities were not supplied. Receptor libraries were prepared by multiplex PCR. The sequencing machine was an Illumina HiSeq 4000. To build TCR beta libraries, CDR3 regions were amplified by Arm-PCR using iRepertoire HTBI primers. PCR products were gel purified before sequencing. Processing in the source paper ran as follows. Gene usage analysis of CDR3 amino acid clonotypes used the 62 TRBV and more than 13 TRBJ segments found across samples. COPE and FqMerger were used to merge the filtered high-quality paired reads into contigs. BLAST was used to align contigs to IMGT TRBV, TRBD and TRBJ reference genes, with CDR3 defined following IMGT. Clonotypes above 0.1% frequency were classified as highly expanded clones. Repertoire diversity was measured by Shannon entropy, and V-J evenness by the Gini coefficient. A clonotype found in more than one individual was treated as public. TCRdb passed the public sequencing reads through fastp at Q25 and MiXCR, retaining productive beta sequences. Entries that share a CDR3 protein sequence are merged under the most common genes and DNA. TCRdb, rather than the study authors, made the V and J calls. This sample is represented by approximately 400,000 distinct CDR3 sequences; about 14% of them were singletons. The ten largest account for 22% of the sample.

This clonotype was obtained from a female donor with Graves disease. This receptor chain uses TRBV27 and TRBJ2-5, with no D gene named confidently. Specimen: peripheral blood mononuclear cells (PBMCs), collected at new diagnosis, from a patient treated with antithyroid drugs. The sequenced DNA is TGTGCCAGCAGTTTCAGCGTACGGGAGACCCAGTACTTC. Its translation reads: CASSFSVRETQYF.